This entry describes one TCR beta chain. Its antigen is currently not known. No much larger clone exists at a distance of one base, and base qualities are not known. The immunoSEQ Assay, a bias-controlled multiplex PCR, was used to amplify TCRbeta CDR3 regions from genomic DNA. In the original analysis: The number of nucleated cells in each sample was estimated by amplification of reference gene primers within the assay. To quantify the absolute abundance of each unique TCRbeta CDR3 rearrangement, sequence reads were collapsed and filtered. For each sample, productive Simpson clonality was calculated by taking the square root of Simpson's diversity index across productive rearrangements. This immuneACCESS table, as held by TCRdb, lists in-frame sequences with V and J called but not all clones. Of the missing ones, under half trace to an unresolved V gene in checked studies; the others have no known cause. The V and J calls and the clone size are those of that table, but D and trimming were determined from the DNA. This sample lists about 170,000 clones; 70% to 90% were detected once. The biggest ten clones account for under 4.5% of the sample.

Trimming leaves V shorter by 8 bases and J shorter by 5 bases, with the junction holding 9 bases beyond the gene matches. Reading the germline V gene gives CDR1 LGHNT and CDR2 FRNRAP. Spanning cysteine to phenylalanine, the CDR3 consists of 14 amino acids. Only CDR3 DNA is held: 42 bases, read in frame from base 1. The data were obtained in a study of blood T cell repertoires in COVID-19 (dated by TCRdb to 2020 to 2022). About the study as a whole: Samples from collaborators originated in the United States, Italy and Spain and spanned both the acute and convalescent phases of COVID-19. Nearly every sample came with metadata listing a de-identified subject ID, COVID-19 status, age in years and sex. The repertoires were made available in a free public database intended to serve as a resource for research on the immune response to SARS-CoV-2. The samples were drawn from the first 160 participants of the ongoing ImmuneRACE study and from 1,254 subjects provided by 6 global collaborators. Subjects who had been exposed to COVID-19, were actively infected with it, or had recovered from it provided the deeply sampled blood TCRbeta repertoires that made up the dataset. Where HLA class I and class II types were available, the types were taken from metadata supplied by the sample provider, not from assay-based typing. The prospective study material was composed of cDNA or gDNA derived from T cells, B-cell-depleted T cells, or PBMCs. General study outcomes and caveats: The quantity of clinical and demographic metadata differed by source and by participant and was supplied without curation.

In the prospective study, participants were roughly 18 to 100 years old, resided in about 25 geographic areas of the United States, and were enrolled through a virtual design. To assign participants to cohorts, the prospective study relied on clinical history that participants themselves reported in a screening survey and a study questionnaire. ImmuneRACE Cohort 3 recovered participants were defined by two consecutive negative NP/OP PCR tests, healthcare professional clearance, or symptom resolution. In the prospective study, whole blood, serum and a nasopharyngeal or oropharyngeal swab were collected from each participant by mobile phlebotomists. Additional blood draws and questionnaires over an approximately 2-month period could optionally be provided by prospective study participants. Prospective study blood samples were shipped either frozen or at room temperature before DNA extraction.

The chain joins TRBV12-5 to TRBJ1-1; 9 junctional bases match TRBD1. The material sequenced was PBMCs or T cells enriched from blood (not recorded which). The clonotype was recovered from a woman aged 45-65 years who had recovered from COVID-19. The CDR3 reads as follows: CASTSQGAGTEAFF. The DNA sequence is as follows: TGTGCTAGTACCTCACAGGGGGCCGGGACTGAAGCTTTCTTT.